This TCR beta chain originates from a study of cytomegalovirus exposure and HLA in healthy donors. For the study at large: The platform used for the 120 validation repertoires matched that of the roughly 670 first-cohort repertoires, a later analysis reported. Whole-study results and caveats: Specific recognition of CMV antigens was confirmed in vitro for a few chains (all CMV-associated). Some TCR beta chains (164 of them) were listed as cytomegalovirus-associated. Subsequent analysis showed first-cohort TCR clusters tending to co-occur in some 120 validation repertoires.

As concerns this clone: Its matching antigen is unknown.

The data were produced by immunoSEQ multiplex PCR, yet TCRdb's version contains in-frame clones alone and is incomplete. The top ten hold approximately 0.95% of the sample, which has 300,000 to 400,000 clones, nearly 90% seen once. The germline V and J ends were trimmed by 5 bases and 9 bases, with 20 bases remaining between them. CDR3 size: 15 residues. CDR1 and CDR2 (germline): MNHEY, SVGAGI. The chain recombines TRBV6-5 with TRBJ2-1; D remains ambiguous. The TCR comes from a man aged 30 to 39 in good health and CMV-seronegative. Material for sequencing was PBMCs. The chain's CDR3 is CASSTSLGTASEQFF. The CDR3, as DNA: TGTGCCAGCAGTACCTCATTGGGCACAGCCTCTGAGCAGTTCTTC.